This TCR beta chain was sequenced during a study of T cell changes during pregnancy in multiple sclerosis. This clone was seen just once. The CDR3 consists of 12 residues. Germline assignment: CDR1 MDHEN and CDR2 SYDVKM. V was clipped by 7 bases and J by 4 bases; unmatched bases: 3. Some clones are missing from TCRdb's copy, which holds only in-frame ones; the method was immunoSEQ multiplex PCR. The data show fewer than 95,000 clones, about 94% seen once. Sequencing used peripheral blood, obtained in the first trimester of pregnancy. This sequence joins TRBV28 and TRBJ2-7, with 8 bases identical to TRBD2. The TCR originated in a female donor in good health, enrolled as a control in a pregnancy study. CDR3 DNA sequence: TGTGCCAGCACTGGCGGGAGGTACGAGCAGTACTTC. This sequence encodes CASTGGRYEQYF.